The sequence of this TCR beta chain was determined in a study of cytomegalovirus exposure and HLA in healthy donors. Broader study findings: In an earlier analysis, most TCR beta V segments were productive about 87% or about 30% of the time.

This clone appeared a single time. The antigen is unknown. With 6 bases clipped from V and 0 bases from J, the junction kept 2 bases outside the gene matches. CDR1 and CDR2 from the germline V gene are SNHLY and FYNNEI. This CDR3 is 14 amino acids long. In the PCR, 60 Vbeta and 13 Jbeta primers were used. The method was immunoSEQ multiplex PCR; TCRdb's version includes in-frame clones alone and lacks a portion of them. Here the sample spans under 150,000 clones, more than 70% being singletons. The sequenced sample consisted of PBMCs. The receptor was isolated from a man in his fifties in good health and CMV-seropositive. The gene calls are TRBV2 and TRBJ2-7; 10 nucleotides match TRBD2. The CDR3 DNA reads TGTGCCAGCAGGGGGACTAGCGTCTCCTACGAGCAGTACTTC. Encoded protein: CASRGTSVSYEQYF.